This T cell receptor (beta chain) was captured in a study of blood T cell repertoires in COVID-19. Study background: Samples taken during acute and convalescent COVID-19 were collected in the United States, Italy and Spain.

This clone was observed a single time. Authors' methods: Reference gene primer amplification in the assay estimated nucleated cell counts. The assay was immunoSEQ multiplex PCR, and TCRdb's table has in-frame clones only and misses some. V, J and clone size are taken as reported in that table, and D and trimming were inferred from the DNA itself. The sample contains a few hundred thousand clones, roughly 88% of which appear only once. Seattle's enrolled individuals joined amid active infection and were then monitored longitudinally. Trimming pared 7 bases from V and 0 bases from J, leaving 15 bases between. Germline CDR1 reads MNHEY; CDR2 reads SMNVEV (reference sequence). This CDR3 spans 15 amino acids.

The chain joins TRBV27 to TRBJ1-2; D remains unclear. Input material: peripheral blood. This TCR came from a human donor with COVID-19, enrolled during active disease. The donor label of this sample is uncertain. The CDR3 DNA reads TGTGCCAGCACCCCCCGGGGAGAGGCTAACTATGGCTACACCTTC. It translates to CASTPRGEANYGYTF.